The clone carrying this T cell receptor (beta chain) came up a few times. The antigen is undetermined. This specimen belongs to a study of human T cells and chemical hapten exposure. Study summary: A roughly 2 cm by roughly 2 cm inner upper arm patch received 2% DPC for sensitization. Patients, mostly women, had alopecia areata, alopecia totalis or alopecia universalis.

TCRdb passed the RACE reads through MiXCR, listing each CDR3 protein once. The sample includes tens of thousands of distinct CDR3 sequences, around 10% of them seen just once. Study-wide findings and caveats: Expanded TCRs created a significantly greater count of big CDR3 similarity clusters than controls did.

Trimming removed 2 bases from V and 13 bases from J, with 21 bases in between. Germline V CDR1 and CDR2: SGHTA, FQGNSA. The CDR3 contains 15 residues. Time point noted: patch test 3, about 24 weeks after DPC sensitization. The treatment was: therapeutic diphenylcyclopropenone sensitization with weekly scalp DPC. Sequencing was performed on whole blood, taken in connection with sensitization to the hapten diphenylcyclopropenone (DPC). J is TRBJ1-3 and V is TRBV7-2; D gene ambiguous. The receptor's source is a woman aged 45-65 years with alopecia areata. Some clones in this sample may be carry-over from other donors' samples. The CDR3 sequence is CASSLSLSQARGIYF. DNA for the CDR3: TGTGCCAGCAGCTTAAGTCTTAGCCAGGCCCGCGGGATATATTTT.